This T cell receptor (beta chain) was found in a study of blood T cell repertoires in COVID-19. Overall study context: T cells, B-cell-depleted T cells, or PBMCs supplied cDNA or gDNA.

Enrollees, roughly 18 to 89 years old, lived in 24 US areas. Two negative PCRs, clearance, or symptom resolution characterized the recovered Cohort 3 donors. As handled by the study authors: Reference gene primer amplification yielded estimated nucleated cell counts. Profiled with immunoSEQ multiplex PCR; TCRdb holds only in-frame clones, not every one. The V and J calls and clone size were taken over from that table, and D and trimming were inferred from the DNA. Here the sample spans approximately 220,000 clones, less than 90% being singletons. Germline CDR1 reads SGHTA; CDR2 reads FQGNSA. Trimming took 3 bases from V and 3 from J, leaving 27 bases between them. This CDR3 region has 19 residues. Only a few counts were recorded for this clone.

The clonotype was recovered from a woman aged 40 to 55 who had recovered from COVID-19. The sample was PBMCs or T cells enriched from blood (not recorded which). The chain carries TRBV7-2 and TRBJ2-7; a possible D gene is TRBD2 (6 bases). The CDR3 protein is CASSLPLKGRSVPHYEQYF. CDR3 in DNA: TGTGCCAGCAGCTTGCCCCTAAAGGGGAGGTCGGTCCCCCACTACGAGCAGTACTTC. Variable domain in full (rest from reference TRBV7-2 and TRBJ2-7): GAGVSQSPSNKVTEKGKDVELRCDPISGHTALYWYRQSLGQGLEFLIYFQGNSAPDKSGLPSDRFSAERTGGSVSTLTIQRTQQEDSAVYLCASSLPLKGRSVPHYEQYFGPGTRLTVT.